This T cell receptor beta chain emerged from a study of T cell responses to AZD1222 COVID-19 vaccine. Study results and caveats: Among vaccine-associated CD4 TCRs, coverage spanned spike, with dominance at 160-218 and 743-854.

Sequencing used immunoSEQ multiplex PCR; TCRdb keeps in-frame clones, though not all of them. The sample holds roughly 130,000 clones, 87% seen once. The CDR3 is 14 residues long. Per the germline V gene, CDR1 is LNHDA and CDR2 is SQIVND (reference sequence). V was clipped by 9 bases and J by 7 bases; unmatched bases: 9. Only a few counts were recorded for this clone. As yet, its antigen is unknown. The gene calls are TRBV19 and TRBJ1-4, with 9 bases matching TRBD1. The source of this sequence is an adult in good health. The source was peripheral blood, collected on day 0 of AZD1222 vaccination. The CDR3 region is CASHPGTGREKLFF. CDR3 DNA: TGTGCCAGCCACCCCGGGACAGGGCGTGAAAAACTGTTTTTT.